The 15 T cell receptor beta chains below were found in one sample sequenced in a study of neurological immune-mediated disorders. One entry per CDR3 protein, called by TCRdb with MiXCR from the 5' RACE reads. The repertoire consists of under 100,000 distinct CDR3 sequences, with approximately 13% occurring once and the leading ten covering approximately 4.5%. Time point of the sample: longitudinal time-point 2. Sequenced: PBMCs. These receptors were collected from a female donor with HTLV-1-associated myelopathy (HAM/TSP).

This clonotype was seen many times. In DNA form, the CDR3 reads TGTGCCAGCCGGGGGGTGACTGAAGCTTTCTTT. This translates into CASRGVTEAFF. The chain recombines TRBV28 with TRBJ1-1; the D gene is possibly TRBD1 (5 bases). CDR3 length: 11 amino acids. Germline CDR1 MDHEN, CDR2 SYDVKM. Trimming removed 8 bases at V and 5 bases at J, with 9 bases between. The entire variable domain, with the rest obtained from reference TRBV28 and TRBJ1-1, is as follows: DVKVTQSSRYLVKRTGEKVFLECVQDMDHENMFWYRQDPGLGLRLIYFSYDVKMKEKGDIPEGYSVSREKKERFSLILESASTNQTSMYLCASRGVTEAFFGQGTRLTVV.

This clonotype was seen at least ten times. The chain is built from TRBV5-1 and TRBJ2-5, with 7 bases lining up with TRBD1. The CDR3 sequence is 14 residues long. V trimming: 1 base; J trimming: 5 bases; junction bases outside the gene matches: 5. Per germline, CDR1 SGHRS and CDR2 YFSETQ. The chain's CDR3 is CASSLRGPGETQYF. The CDR3 nucleotides read TGCGCCAGCAGCTTGAGGGGGCCGGGGGAGACCCAGTACTTC.

This clonotype has at least ten counts. The rearrangement links TRBV20-1 to TRBJ2-5, with D tentatively TRBD1 (5 bases). The CDR3 is 15 amino acids. V dropped 8 bases and J dropped 2 bases, with 21 bases sitting between them. Per the germline V gene, CDR1 is DFQATT and CDR2 is SNEGSKA (reference sequence). The CDR3: CSTSRYRQRQETQYF. DNA for the CDR3: TGCAGTACATCACGGTACAGGCAAAGACAAGAGACCCAGTACTTC.

In its sample, this clonotype was seen many times. The V and J genes are TRBV19 and TRBJ1-5; D gene ambiguous. The CDR3 has 14 residues. Trimming pared 6 bases from V and 0 bases from J, leaving 9 bases between. The germline gives CDR1 LNHDA, CDR2 SQIVND (reference sequence). This CDR3 is CASRTEYSNQPQHF. The CDR3 DNA is TGTGCCAGTAGAACGGAATATAGCAATCAGCCCCAGCATTTT. The full variable domain, rest sourced from reference TRBV19 and TRBJ1-5, is DGGITQSPKYLFRKEGQNVTLSCEQNLNHDAMYWYRQDPGQGLRLIYYSQIVNDFQKGDIAEGYSVSREKKESFPLTVTSAQKNPTAFYLCASRTEYSNQPQHFGDGTRLSIL.

The table lists this clonotype with many counts. V is TRBV6-5 and J is TRBJ2-7, with a tentative D call TRBD2 (5 bases). Trimming shortened V by 10 bases and J by 3 bases, and 16 bases separated the two germline ends. The CDR3 sequence is 13 residues long. Per germline, CDR1 MNHEY and CDR2 SVGAGI. The chain's CDR3 is CATSRGPSYEQYF. The CDR3 nucleotides are TGTGCCACTAGCCGCGGACCTAGCTACGAGCAGTACTTC.

In its sample, this clonotype was seen many times. V and J are TRBV5-1 and TRBJ2-4, with 11 bases that match TRBD2. The ends lost 5 bases at V and 4 bases at J; junction bases unmatched: 11. The CDR3 runs to 17 residues. CDR1 is SGHRS and CDR2 is YFSETQ in the germline V gene. CDR3 protein: CASRPWGTSGEKNIQYF. CDR3 DNA sequence: TGCGCCAGCAGGCCCTGGGGGACTAGCGGTGAAAAAAACATTCAGTACTTC.

This clonotype was detected ten times or more. The rearrangement uses TRBV5-1 and TRBJ2-5; maybe TRBD1 (6 bases). The CDR3 has 14 amino acids. Germline V gene lookup returns CDR1 SGHRS and CDR2 YFSETQ. Trimming shortened V by 4 bases and J by 5 bases, and 15 bases separated the two germline ends. The CDR3 region has the DNA TGCGCCAGCAGCCTACAGGGAATGAGGGAGACCCAGTACTTC. This gives the protein CASSLQGMRETQYF. Supplemented by reference TRBV5-1 and TRBJ2-5, the full variable domain reads KAGVTQTPRYLIKTRGQQVTLSCSPISGHRSVSWYQQTPGQGLQFLFEYFSETQRNKGNFPGRFSGRQFSNSRSEMNVSTLELGDSALYLCASSLQGMRETQYFGPGTRLLVL.

The table lists this clonotype with many counts. The chain couples TRBV25-1 to TRBJ2-7; D is unresolved. The germline CDR1 and CDR2 sequences are MGHDK and SYGVNS. This CDR3 comprises 14 residues. Trimming pared 0 bases from V and 2 bases from J, leaving 8 bases between. In nucleotides, the CDR3 is TGTGCCAGCAGTGAATATGGGAAAGCCTACGAGCAGTACTTC. Translating gives CASSEYGKAYEQYF.

This clonotype was found many times. The chain combines TRBV6-5 with TRBJ2-3, with 7 bases lining up with TRBD2. The CDR3 has 15 amino acids. Germline CDR1 and CDR2: MNHEY and SVGAGI. V was pared by 6 bases and J by 3 bases, with 9 bases of the junction left unmatched. For the CDR3, the DNA is TGTGCCAGCAGAAGGGGACTAACCGGTACAGATACGCAGTATTTT. Protein product: CASRRGLTGTDTQYF.

This clonotype was recorded at least ten times. This rearrangement joins TRBV11-2 to TRBJ2-7, with D unresolved. The CDR3 sequence is 15 residues long. The V gene lost 5 bases and the J gene lost 2 bases, with 16 bases spanning the gap. The V gene's germline CDR1 is SGHAT and CDR2 FQNNGV. The CDR3 DNA reads as TGTGCCAGCAGCCCCGACTGGGGTCGTACCTACGAGCAGTACTTC. This gives the protein CASSPDWGRTYEQYF.

This clonotype was recorded many times. This chain uses TRBV7-2 with TRBJ2-5; a weak D match, TRBD2 (7 bases). The CDR3 is 13 residues long. Trimming left V 7 bases short and J 5 bases short, with 14 bases between. Germline V gene data show CDR1 as SGHTA and CDR2 as FQGNSA. In DNA, the CDR3 is TGTGCCAGCACGTCCGGGGGGCGGGAGACCCAGTACTTC. Translating it yields CASTSGGRETQYF.

This clonotype was detected ten times or more. This chain joins TRBV27 and TRBJ1-2; D unresolved. This CDR3 is built from 13 residues. V lost 9 bases and J 4 bases, leaving 15 bases between the germline ends. CDR1 and CDR2 (germline): MNHEY, SMNVEV (reference sequence). The CDR3 is CARLTRGFYGYTF. The CDR3 DNA is TGTGCCAGGCTAACAAGAGGGTTCTATGGCTACACCTTC.

The chain has TRBV4-1 and TRBJ1-1; no firm D call. V was pared by 0 bases and J by 5 bases, with 16 bases between. Germline V lookup: CDR1 MGHRA, CDR2 YSYEKL. The CDR3 consists of 16 residues. The CDR3 coding sequence is TGCGCCAGCAGCCAAGATTCGTATGGGCTTGTGACTGAAGCTTTCTTT. The encoded protein is CASSQDSYGLVTEAFF.

At least ten counts were recorded for this clonotype. The rearrangement links TRBV4-1 to TRBJ2-2; 7 bases are shared with TRBD1. The germline gives CDR1 MGHRA, CDR2 YSYEKL. This CDR3 region has 15 residues. J lost 5 bases, V lost 0 bases, and 3 bases had no gene match. The CDR3 region has the DNA TGCGCCAGCAGCCAAGACTCGACAGGGACCGGGGAGCTGTTTTTT. This gives the protein CASSQDSTGTGELFF.

In its sample, this clonotype was seen many times. The chain combines TRBV5-6 with TRBJ2-2; no clear D. Trimming took 0 bases from V and 3 from J, leaving 6 bases between them. The CDR3 consists of 14 residues. CDR1 SGHDT and CDR2 YYEEEE come from the germline V gene. This chain's CDR3 is CASSLGQYTGELFF. In DNA form, the CDR3 reads TGTGCCAGCAGCTTGGGGCAGTACACCGGGGAGCTGTTTTTT.